The 30 T cell receptor beta chains in this list originate from one sample, sequenced in a study of OX40 agonist ivuxolimab in advanced cancers. Clones were read by immunoSEQ multiplex PCR, and TCRdb kept only the in-frame ones, dropping some. The sample includes more than 20,000 clones, roughly 78% of them seen just once. This specimen was CD4+ or CD8+ T cells sorted from blood, taken in a trial of the OX40 agonist ivuxolimab. The receptors were sampled from an adult with an advanced solid tumor such as melanoma, head and neck, liver or kidney cancer.

The CDR3 nucleotides are TGTGCCAGCAGTTTTACCGGGGTTTGGTCATCCTACGAGCAGTACTTC. It codes for CASSFTGVWSSYEQYF. V usage is TRBV27 and J usage is TRBJ2-7, with D maybe TRBD2 (5 bases). V was trimmed by 3 bases and J by 1 base, leaving 16 bases between them. Germline V gene data show CDR1 as MNHEY and CDR2 as SMNVEV (reference sequence). The CDR3 runs to 16 residues.

This clone has just a few counts. This chain connects TRBV19 to TRBJ2-3, with 9 nucleotides matching TRBD2. The CDR3 has 15 amino acids. Germline trimming cut 3 bases from V and 4 bases from J; bases unmatched to any gene: 5. Germline CDR1 LNHDA, CDR2 SQIVND (reference sequence). DNA of the CDR3: TGTGCCAGTAGTATTCGCGGGGGGGACTCAGATACGCAGTATTTT. Amino acids: CASSIRGGDSDTQYF.

The chain couples TRBV7-8 to TRBJ2-1; the match to TRBD2 covers 7 bases. Germline V lookup: CDR1 SGHVS, CDR2 FQNEAQ. The CDR3 covers 15 residues. Trimming cost V 4 bases and J 4 bases; bases outside gene matches: 7. In DNA form, the CDR3 reads TGTGCCAGCAGCTCGCTAGCGGAGGGTTACAATGAGCAGTTCTTC. As protein: CASSSLAEGYNEQFF.

The rearrangement uses TRBV6-1 and TRBJ2-4; D gene ambiguous. CDR3 length: 11 amino acids. Trimming left V 5 bases short and J 8 bases short, with 7 bases between. Germline loops: CDR1 MNHNS, CDR2 SASEGT. DNA for the CDR3: TGTGCCAGCAGTCCGAGCTACATTCAGTACTTC. Translated, it gives CASSPSYIQYF.

The chain couples TRBV10-3 to TRBJ2-5; 12 bases line up with TRBD2. Looked up from germline, CDR1 is ENHRY and CDR2 is SYGVKD. V trimming: 0 bases; J trimming: 5 bases; junction bases outside the gene matches: 10. The CDR3 has 18 residues. CDR3 nucleotide sequence: TGTGCCATCAGTGAGTCCCGGCTAGCGGGGGGGAGTCGTGAGACCCAGTACTTC. Residues: CAISESRLAGGSRETQYF.

This chain joins TRBV5-1 and TRBJ1-4, with D tentatively TRBD1 (5 bases). The CDR3 runs to 15 residues. The ends were cut back, 5 bases at V and 8 bases at J, with 19 bases in the middle. The germline V gene has CDR1 SGHRS and CDR2 YFSETQ. CDR3 DNA sequence: TGCGCCAGCAGGCTAACGGGGACCTCGGAGGAAAAACTGTTTTTT. This gives the protein CASRLTGTSEEKLFF.

This clone was seen only a few times. This chain connects TRBV27 to TRBJ2-3; no reliable D call. The V and J ends lost 3 bases and 4 bases respectively, with 5 bases between them. In germline, CDR1 is MNHEY, CDR2 SMNVEV (reference sequence). This CDR3 is built from 12 residues. DNA for the CDR3: TGTGCCAGCAGTTTGAGGCCAGATACGCAGTATTTT. This encodes CASSLRPDTQYF.

The chain links TRBV11-2 to TRBJ2-1, with 9 bases aligning to TRBD2. Trimming at V came to 4 bases and at J to 2 bases, leaving 6 bases not matched to a gene. This CDR3 is built from 16 residues. Germline CDR1 reads SGHAT; CDR2 reads FQNNGV. The CDR3: CASSSLAGVAYNEQFF. The CDR3 DNA sequence: TGTGCCAGCAGCTCCTTAGCGGGGGTCGCCTACAATGAGCAGTTCTTC.

This chain links TRBV4-2 with TRBJ2-3, with D perhaps matching TRBD2 (6 bases). In germline, CDR1 is LGHNA, CDR2 YNFKEQ. Trimming cost V 0 bases and J 2 bases, with 12 bases left between them. The CDR3 loop spans 16 amino acids. CDR3 coding DNA: TGTGCCAGCAGCCAAGAGGCGGGGCTAATCACAGATACGCAGTATTTT. Protein sequence: CASSQEAGLITDTQYF.

This sequence joins TRBV11-3 and TRBJ1-1; D unresolved. Trimming stripped 3 bases from V and 6 bases from J, with 5 bases between. This CDR3 has 11 residues. Germline CDR1 reads SGHNT; CDR2 reads YENEEA. The DNA of the CDR3 is TGTGCCAGCAGCTTCGGGCCTGAAGCTTTCTTT. This translates into CASSFGPEAFF.

V and J are TRBV7-9 and TRBJ1-4; no definite D call. Germline values: CDR1 SEHNR, CDR2 FQNEAQ (reference sequence). CDR3 length: 13 amino acids. Trimming shortened V by 4 bases and J by 5 bases, and 8 bases separated the two germline ends. CDR3 bases: TGTGCCAGCAGCTCCACCGGGAATGAAAAACTGTTTTTT. Translating gives CASSSTGNEKLFF. Based on the CDR3 plus reference TRBV7-9 and TRBJ1-4, the full variable domain is DTGVSQNPRHKITKRGQNVTFRCDPISEHNRLYWYRQTLGQGPEFLTYFQNEAQLEKSRLLSDRFSAERPKGSFSTLEIQRTEQGDSAMYLCASSSTGNEKLFFGSGTQLSVL.

This clone was seen a few times. This chain joins TRBV28 and TRBJ2-1; D gene ambiguous. The germline V and J ends were trimmed by 1 base and 7 bases, with 2 bases remaining between them. Per the germline V gene, CDR1 is MDHEN and CDR2 is SYDVKM. This CDR3 has 11 residues. The CDR3 protein is CASSLSNEQFF. CDR3 DNA: TGTGCCAGCAGTTTATCAAATGAGCAGTTCTTC.

This clone was seen a few times. CDR3 nucleotides: TGTGCCAGTAGTAGATGGGACAGGGGTAGTGAGCAGTACTTC. Amino acids: CASSRWDRGSEQYF. The chain links TRBV19 to TRBJ2-7; TRBD1 matches 10 bases. The V segment lost 4 bases and the J segment 7 bases; nucleotides outside the gene matches: 7. There are 14 residues in the CDR3. CDR1 is LNHDA and CDR2 is SQIVND in the germline V gene (reference sequence).

By share, this clone counts as medium-sized. The rearrangement joins TRBV7-3 to TRBJ2-2; D unresolved. Per germline, CDR1 SGHTA and CDR2 FQGTGA. The V and J ends lost 6 bases and 3 bases respectively, with 11 bases between them. The CDR3 length is 14 residues. The CDR3 here is CASSFRADTGELFF. For the CDR3, the DNA is TGTGCCAGCAGTTTCCGAGCTGACACCGGGGAGCTGTTTTTT.

The table lists this clone with a few counts. This rearrangement joins TRBV7-6 to TRBJ2-2; maybe TRBD2 (6 bases). The CDR3 totals 17 residues. The ends were cut back, 4 bases at V and 3 bases at J, with 18 bases in the middle. Germline V lookup: CDR1 SGHVS, CDR2 FNYEAQ. CDR3 nucleotides: TGTGCCAGCAGCTATCGGCCATTGGGCGGGGACACCGGGGAGCTGTTTTTT. The encoded protein is CASSYRPLGGDTGELFF.

In this sample, this clone turned up a few times. V usage is TRBV19 and J usage is TRBJ1-5; TRBD1 is a possible D gene (6 bases). V was clipped by 2 bases and J by 9 bases, with 17 bases between them. Germline assignment: CDR1 LNHDA and CDR2 SQIVND (reference sequence). The CDR3 is 15 residues long. The CDR3 region has the DNA TGTGCCAGTAGTATATACGCGGGGGCCACAACGCCCCAGCATTTT. Protein product: CASSIYAGATTPQHF. Based on the CDR3 plus reference TRBV19 and TRBJ1-5, the full variable domain is DGGITQSPKYLFRKEGQNVTLSCEQNLNHDAMYWYRQDPGQGLRLIYYSQIVNDFQKGDIAEGYSVSREKKESFPLTVTSAQKNPTAFYLCASSIYAGATTPQHFGDGTRLSIL.

This sequence joins TRBV27 and TRBJ1-1; perhaps TRBD1 as D (6 bases). The CDR3 contains 13 residues. CDR1 and CDR2 (germline): MNHEY, SMNVEV (reference sequence). Trimming shortened V by 6 bases and J by 8 bases, and 16 bases separated the two germline ends. Here the CDR3 DNA reads TGTGCCAGCAGGGGCAGCCTGAGGGGGGAAGCTTTCTTT. Its protein product is CASRGSLRGEAFF.

This chain connects TRBV4-1 to TRBJ1-5; a weak D match, TRBD1 (6 bases). CDR3 length: 14 residues. V lost 1 base and J lost 7, with 11 bases in between. The V gene's germline CDR1 is MGHRA and CDR2 YSYEKL. Written as DNA, the CDR3 is TGCGCCAGCAGCCAAGCGCAGGGACACCAGCCCCAGCATTTT. It encodes CASSQAQGHQPQHF.

The chain links TRBV28 to TRBJ2-1; 14 positions match TRBD2. Trimming removed 3 bases from V and 7 bases from J; junction bases left unmatched: 11. Germline-derived CDR1 and CDR2 are MDHEN and SYDVKM. This CDR3 comprises 18 residues. The CDR3 loop is CASSFGTSGGYLGNEQFF. Here the CDR3 DNA reads TGTGCCAGCAGTTTTGGGACTAGCGGGGGCTATTTGGGGAATGAGCAGTTCTTC.

This clone was detected a few times. This chain links TRBV7-9 with TRBJ1-1, with D unresolved. The CDR3 is made up of 14 amino acids. Trimming removed 4 bases from V and 5 bases from J, with 14 bases in between. Germline CDR1 and CDR2: SEHNR and FQNEAQ (reference sequence). The CDR3 nucleotides read TGTGCCAGCAGCTCGGTCCCGCGGTCGACTGAAGCTTTCTTT. Its translation: CASSSVPRSTEAFF.

This clone was recorded a few times. The chain is built from TRBV10-3 and TRBJ2-2, with D possibly TRBD1 on 5 matching bases. Trimming cost V 5 bases and J 0 bases, with 13 bases left between them. The germline gives CDR1 ENHRY, CDR2 SYGVKD. The CDR3 spans 16 residues. CDR3 in DNA: TGTGCCATCAGTTTTCAGGGAAACGCGAACACCGGGGAGCTGTTTTTT. The encoded protein is CAISFQGNANTGELFF.

This clone was detected once. This sequence joins TRBV7-2 and TRBJ2-7; TRBD2 is a possible D gene (7 bases). Trimming took 1 base from V and 2 from J, leaving 12 bases between them. The CDR3 is 15 residues long. Germline CDR1 SGHTA, CDR2 FQGNSA. The CDR3 sequence is CASSLDEGGPYEQYF. The DNA for the CDR3 is TGTGCCAGCAGCTTAGATGAGGGGGGGCCCTACGAGCAGTACTTC.

The J gene is TRBJ1-2, the V gene TRBV7-1; TRBD1 might be the D (6 bases). TRBV7-1 is sorted into the ORF group, with uncertain function. The V end lost 4 bases, the J end lost 10 bases, and 10 bases lay between the germline ends. CDR3 length: 11 residues. DNA of the CDR3: TGTGCCAGCAGCTTAGGGGGGTACTACACCTTC. This translates into CASSLGGYYTF.

The chain carries TRBV29-1 and TRBJ2-7; TRBD2 agrees at 8 bases. CDR3 length equals 12 residues. Per germline, CDR1 SQVTM and CDR2 ANQGSEA. V was clipped by 5 bases and J by 0 bases; unmatched bases: 0. DNA of the CDR3: TGCAGCGTTCGGGGGGGCTCCTACGAGCAGTACTTC. This sequence encodes CSVRGGSYEQYF.

The chain joins TRBV4-3 to TRBJ2-7, with TRBD2 identical over 10 bases. After removal of 4 bases from V and 6 bases from J, the junction contained 9 bases not matched to a gene. The germline V gene encodes CDR1 LGHNA and CDR2 YSLEER. The CDR3 is made up of 15 amino acids. The CDR3, as DNA: TGCGCCAGCAGCCTTATAGCGGGGGGAGGGTCCGAGCAGTACTTC. This codes for CASSLIAGGGSEQYF.

This clone was observed at least ten times. The chain employs TRBV7-9 and TRBJ2-2; the D gene is possibly TRBD2 (6 bases). Germline V gives CDR1 SEHNR, CDR2 FQNEAQ (reference sequence). Trimming removed 4 bases from V and 3 bases from J, with 18 bases in between. The CDR3 has 17 amino acids. CDR3 bases: TGTGCCAGCAGCTATCGGCCATTGGGCGGGGACACCGGGGAGCTGTTTTTT. Amino acid sequence: CASSYRPLGGDTGELFF.

V gene TRBV7-3 combines with J gene TRBJ2-5; TRBD2 aligns across 10 bases. V lost 4 bases to trimming and J lost 9 bases; unmatched junction nucleotides: 20. This CDR3 is built from 18 residues. CDR1 and CDR2 from the germline V gene are SGHTA and FQGTGA. Here the CDR3 reads CASSSLRTASGGAGAQYF. As DNA, the CDR3 is TGTGCCAGCAGCTCCTTGAGGACGGCTAGCGGGGGAGCCGGGGCCCAGTACTTC. The whole variable domain, filled in from reference TRBV7-3 and TRBJ2-5, reads GAGVSQTPSNKVTEKGKYVELRCDPISGHTALYWYRQSLGQGPEFLIYFQGTGAADDSGLPNDRFFAVRPEGSVSTLKIQRTERGDSAVYLCASSSLRTASGGAGAQYFGPGTRLLVL.

This chain connects TRBV28 to TRBJ2-3; D not certain. V was trimmed by 6 bases and J by 5 bases, leaving 15 bases between them. This CDR3 has 14 amino acids. Per the germline V gene, CDR1 is MDHEN and CDR2 is SYDVKM. The CDR3 is CASSLKVVEDTQYF. In nucleotides, the CDR3 is TGTGCCAGCAGCCTGAAGGTCGTGGAAGATACGCAGTATTTT.

A few counts support this clone. This chain links TRBV7-9 with TRBJ2-7, with D tentatively TRBD1 (6 bases). The CDR3 spans 15 residues. V was cut by 3 bases and J by 4 bases, with 16 bases left in between. Germline V gene data show CDR1 as SEHNR and CDR2 as FQNEAQ (reference sequence). Here the CDR3 reads CASSFSQGNLYEQYF. The CDR3 DNA reads as TGTGCCAGCAGCTTTAGCCAGGGGAACCTGTACGAGCAGTACTTC.

The J gene is TRBJ1-1, the V gene TRBV7-3; tentatively, D is TRBD1 (6 bases). Trimming removed 2 bases at V and 4 bases at J, with 8 bases between. Per the germline V gene, CDR1 is SGHTA and CDR2 is FQGTGA. The CDR3 extends over 13 amino acids. The DNA for the CDR3 is TGTGCCAGCAGCTTATCGGGGGCCACTGAAGCTTTCTTT. Its protein is CASSLSGATEAFF.